These 18 T cell receptor beta chains were all obtained from the same sample, sequenced in a study of T-cell reconstitution after alpha-beta-depleted transplantation in children. As it was prepared, the TCRbeta library received unique molecular identifiers. MiXCR, run by TCRdb on the PCR reads, gives a single entry per CDR3 protein. This table holds approximately 220,000 distinct CDR3 sequences, approximately 17% found once. This specimen was PBMCs, mostly from graft donor cells, taken 360 days after TCRalphabeta/CD19-depleted stem cell transplant. The source of these receptors is a male patient aged 2 to 10 who had a stem cell transplant for acute lymphoblastic leukemia, so the T cells may come from the graft donor.

This chain uses TRBV7-6 with TRBJ1-1; 8 nucleotides line up with TRBD1. This CDR3 comprises 15 residues. The ends lost 5 bases at V and 3 bases at J; junction bases unmatched: 8. CDR1 SGHVS and CDR2 FNYEAQ come from the germline V gene. CDR3 in amino acids: CASSRPAGGHTEAFF. As DNA, the CDR3 is TGTGCCAGCAGCCGCCCCGCAGGGGGCCACACTGAAGCTTTCTTT.

This clonotype was found many times. The CDR3 nucleotides read TGTGCCAGCAGCCAAGTTACCAACTCAGGGGTCGAGTTCTTC. The encoded protein is CASSQVTNSGVEFF. The chain combines TRBV4-2 with TRBJ2-1; TRBD1 is a possible D gene (6 bases). The V gene lost 1 base and the J gene lost 14 bases, with 18 bases spanning the gap. The CDR3 length is 14 residues. CDR1 and CDR2 (germline): LGHNA, YNFKEQ.

This clonotype has a count of ten or more. The J gene is TRBJ2-2, the V gene TRBV5-4; 8 bases fit TRBD2. This CDR3 is 15 amino acids long. Germline V gives CDR1 SGHNT, CDR2 YYREEE (reference sequence). The trim removed 4 bases at V and 3 bases at J, leaving 5 bases unmatched. The CDR3 DNA reads as TGTGCCAGCAGCCTCGGGACTAGAGACACCGGGGAGCTGTTTTTT. Protein product: CASSLGTRDTGELFF.

This clonotype was seen a few times. This chain uses TRBV28 with TRBJ2-7; 12 bases align to TRBD1. With 9 bases clipped from V and 5 bases from J, the junction kept 11 bases outside the gene matches. The germline gives CDR1 MDHEN, CDR2 SYDVKM. The CDR3 totals 15 residues. As DNA, the CDR3 is TGTGCCAGTTATAGAGGGGGACAGGGGGCCGACGAGCAGTACTTC. Protein sequence: CASYRGGQGADEQYF.

This clonotype turned up a few times. This sequence joins TRBV28 and TRBJ1-2, with D possibly TRBD1 on 6 matching bases. Looked up from germline, CDR1 is MDHEN and CDR2 is SYDVKM. The CDR3 length is 13 residues. Trimming stripped 6 bases from V and 4 bases from J, with 12 bases between. DNA for the CDR3: TGTGCCAGCAGAGGGGGACAAGGCTATGGCTACACCTTC. This encodes CASRGGQGYGYTF.

This chain joins TRBV7-9 and TRBJ1-6, with D hard to call. This CDR3 is built from 14 residues. Per the germline V gene, CDR1 is SEHNR and CDR2 is FQNEAQ (reference sequence). V shed 1 base and J shed 7 bases, with 8 bases lying between them. DNA of the CDR3: TGTGCCAGCAGCTTAGGGACGCAGAATTCACCCCTCCACTTT. It encodes CASSLGTQNSPLHF.

This clonotype was counted a few times. The chain has TRBV20-1 and TRBJ1-4, with D tentatively TRBD1 (5 bases). This CDR3 spans 15 amino acids. The germline gives CDR1 DFQATT, CDR2 SNEGSKA (reference sequence). Trimming shortened V by 3 bases and J by 6 bases, and 17 bases separated the two germline ends. CDR3 in amino acids: CSARDAGTGDEKLFF. CDR3 bases: TGCAGTGCTAGGGACGCCGGGACTGGAGATGAAAAACTGTTTTTT.

The rearrangement uses TRBV5-1 and TRBJ2-3, with 11 nucleotides matching TRBD1. The germline CDR1 and CDR2 sequences are SGHRS and YFSETQ. The CDR3 contains 15 residues. After removal of 4 bases from V and 0 bases from J, the junction contained 1 base not matched to a gene. The CDR3, as DNA: TGCGCCAGCAGCGGACAGGGGGCGAGCACAGATACGCAGTATTTT. This translates into CASSGQGASTDTQYF.

This clonotype was counted many times. The J gene is TRBJ2-1, the V gene TRBV12-3 or TRBV12-4; 11 nucleotides line up with TRBD2. After removal of 6 bases from V and 4 bases from J, the junction contained 5 bases not matched to a gene. The CDR3 is made up of 15 amino acids. The DNA for the CDR3 is TGTGCCAGCAGCTCCCGACTAGCGGGGTACAATGAGCAGTTCTTC. It yields the protein CASSSRLAGYNEQFF.

The chain carries TRBV27 and TRBJ2-2; D is uncertain. V was pared by 2 bases and J by 3 bases, with 16 bases between. Germline-derived CDR1 and CDR2 are MNHEY and SMNVEV (reference sequence). The length of the CDR3 is 17 residues. The CDR3 nucleotides are TGTGCCAGCAGTTTAAAAATAAAATCGACGGACACCGGGGAGCTGTTTTTT. Translated, it gives CASSLKIKSTDTGELFF.

The rearrangement joins TRBV7-6 to TRBJ1-1; no reliable D call. The CDR3 is 15 residues long. Between the trimmed V and J ends, which lost 1 base and 0 bases, there was a span of 9 bases. Germline CDR1 and CDR2: SGHVS and FNYEAQ. CDR3 nucleotide sequence: TGTGCCAGCAGCTTAGATCGCAGTATGAACACTGAAGCTTTCTTT. Its translation is CASSLDRSMNTEAFF.

This clonotype was seen a few times. This chain uses TRBV7-2 with TRBJ2-3; a possible D gene is TRBD2 (6 bases). Germline CDR1 is SGHTA and CDR2 is FQGNSA. Trimming removed 2 bases at V and 0 bases at J, with 12 bases between. The CDR3 loop spans 16 amino acids. CDR3 sequence (DNA): TGTGCCAGCAGCTTATTCGCTGGGACTAGCACAGATACGCAGTATTTT. Protein product: CASSLFAGTSTDTQYF.

The chain combines TRBV7-6 with TRBJ1-1, with TRBD1 as a possible D gene (5 bases). This CDR3 has 15 amino acids. V was cut by 4 bases and J by 5 bases, with 17 bases left in between. From germline, CDR1 is SGHVS and CDR2 FNYEAQ. The CDR3 sequence: CASSSLQRGETEAFF. The CDR3 nucleotides are TGTGCCAGCAGCTCGCTGCAGAGGGGAGAAACTGAAGCTTTCTTT. The full variable domain, in which reference TRBV7-6 and TRBJ1-1 provide the parts outside the CDR3, is GAGVSQSPRYKVTKRGQDVALRCDPISGHVSLYWYRQALGQGPEFLTYFNYEAQQDKSGLPNDRFSAERPEGSISTLTIQRTEQRDSAMYRCASSSLQRGETEAFFGQGTRLTVV.

This clonotype was detected only a few times. This sequence joins TRBV15 and TRBJ1-1, with no clear D. The V gene lost 5 bases and the J gene lost 5 bases, with 12 bases spanning the gap. The CDR3 has 13 amino acids. Germline V CDR1 and CDR2: LNHNV, YYDKDF (reference sequence). CDR3 sequence (DNA): TGTGCCACCAGCGGTTCAGTTAGGACTGAAGCTTTCTTT. It codes for CATSGSVRTEAFF.

This clonotype has a handful of counts. V usage is TRBV10-3 and J usage is TRBJ2-3; weak D call: TRBD1 (6 bases). Germline V gives CDR1 ENHRY, CDR2 SYGVKD. The CDR3 consists of 13 residues. The germline V and J ends were trimmed by 7 bases and 2 bases, with 10 bases remaining between them. The CDR3, as DNA: TGTGCCATCATGGCAGGGGCCACAGATACGCAGTATTTT. This codes for CAIMAGATDTQYF.

This rearrangement joins TRBV7-2 to TRBJ2-3; 13 nucleotides agree with TRBD2. V was pared by 5 bases and J by 2 bases, with 7 bases of the junction left unmatched. Germline-derived CDR1 and CDR2 are SGHTA and FQGNSA. The CDR3 runs to 17 residues. CDR3 DNA sequence: TGTGCCAGCAGCCCGTGGACTAGCGGGGGATTCACAGATACGCAGTATTTT. It specifies CASSPWTSGGFTDTQYF.

The CDR3 protein is CASSSGGRPYEQYF. The CDR3 DNA follows: TGTGCCAGCAGTTCAGGGGGTAGACCTTACGAGCAGTACTTC. The chain has TRBV28 and TRBJ2-7, with TRBD1 matching 7 bases. The CDR3 is 14 amino acids. The germline gives CDR1 MDHEN, CDR2 SYDVKM. With V trimmed by 4 bases and J by 4 bases, 7 bases remained unmatched.

This clonotype has just a few counts. The V and J genes are TRBV6-5 and TRBJ1-1, with TRBD1 matching over 9 bases. V shed 7 bases and J 3 bases; nucleotides not matched to a gene: 6. Germline assignment: CDR1 MNHEY and CDR2 SVGAGI. The CDR3 consists of 14 residues. The CDR3 here is CASNKQGADTEAFF. The CDR3 DNA is TGTGCCAGCAATAAACAGGGGGCGGACACTGAAGCTTTCTTT.